This TCR beta chain comes out of a study of blood T cell repertoires in COVID-19. Whole-study context: Whether acute or convalescent, the COVID-19 samples came from the United States, Italy and Spain.

How the authors handled the data: From reference gene primer amplification, estimates of nucleated cell counts were derived. Profiled with immunoSEQ multiplex PCR; TCRdb holds only in-frame clones, not every one. The V and J calls and clone size come from that table; D and trimming were worked out from the DNA. The sample has fewer than 40,000 clones, approximately 84% seen once. Seattle participants joined during active infection and were tracked over time. This clonotype was sampled from a man in his sixties or seventies with COVID-19, enrolled during active disease. Material: peripheral blood.

As DNA, the CDR3 is TGTGCCTGGAGTTTGGGACAGAGAGCTGAAGCTTTCTTT. This codes for CAWSLGQRAEAFF. The chain links TRBV30 to TRBJ1-1; 7 bases are a match to TRBD1. Trimming at V came to 2 bases and at J to 6 bases, leaving 6 bases not matched to a gene. Germline V gene data show CDR1 as GTSNPN and CDR2 as SVGIG (reference sequence). The CDR3 is made up of 13 amino acids.